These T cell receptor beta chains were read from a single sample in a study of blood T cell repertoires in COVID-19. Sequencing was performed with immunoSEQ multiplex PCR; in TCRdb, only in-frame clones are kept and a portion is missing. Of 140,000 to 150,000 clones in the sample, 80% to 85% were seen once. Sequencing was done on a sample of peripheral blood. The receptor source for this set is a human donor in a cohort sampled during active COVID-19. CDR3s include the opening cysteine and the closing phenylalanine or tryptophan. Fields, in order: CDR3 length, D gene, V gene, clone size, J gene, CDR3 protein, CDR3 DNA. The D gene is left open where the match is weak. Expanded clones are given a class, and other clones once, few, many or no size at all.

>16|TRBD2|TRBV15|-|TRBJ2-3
CATSRETSGLTDTQYF
TGTGCCACCAGCAGAGAGACTAGCGGACTCACAGATACGCAGTATTTT
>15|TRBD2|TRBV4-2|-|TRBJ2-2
CASSQASLAIGELFF
TGTGCCAGCAGCCAAGCCTCACTAGCGATCGGGGAGCTGTTTTTT
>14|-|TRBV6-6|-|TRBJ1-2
CASTYGVGAGGYTF
TGTGCCAGCACCTACGGGGTGGGGGCAGGTGGCTACACCTTC
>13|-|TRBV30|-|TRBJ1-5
CAWSVGSSQPQHF
TGTGCCTGGAGTGTGGGGAGTTCTCAGCCCCAGCATTTT
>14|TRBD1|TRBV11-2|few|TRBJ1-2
CASSQEGRGYGYTF
TGTGCCAGCAGCCAGGAGGGCAGGGGGTATGGCTACACCTTC
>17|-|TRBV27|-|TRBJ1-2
CASSLFGGADEPYGYTF
TGTGCCAGCAGTTTATTTGGCGGGGCGGATGAACCCTATGGCTACACCTTC
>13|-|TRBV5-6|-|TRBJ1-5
CASSLRGWQPQHF
TGTGCCAGCAGCCTCAGGGGATGGCAGCCCCAGCATTTT
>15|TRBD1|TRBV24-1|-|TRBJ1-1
CATSDPDRINTEAFF
TGTGCCACCAGTGACCCGGACAGGATCAACACTGAAGCTTTCTTT
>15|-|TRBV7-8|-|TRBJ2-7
CASSLAAGFNYEQYF
TGTGCCAGCAGCTTAGCAGCAGGGTTTAATTACGAGCAGTACTTC
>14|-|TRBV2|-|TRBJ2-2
CASSELFSSGELFF
TGTGCCAGCAGTGAATTGTTTTCCAGCGGGGAGCTGTTTTTT
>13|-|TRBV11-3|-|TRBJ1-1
CASSLGPVRGAFF
TGTGCCAGCAGCTTAGGGCCCGTACGGGGAGCTTTCTTT
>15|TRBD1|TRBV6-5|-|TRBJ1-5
CASRVTGGSNQPQHF
TGTGCCAGCAGGGTGACAGGGGGTAGCAATCAGCCCCAGCATTTT
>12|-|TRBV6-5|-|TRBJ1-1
CASSQWNTEAFF
TGTGCCAGCAGCCAGTGGAACACTGAAGCTTTCTTT
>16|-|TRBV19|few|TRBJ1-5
CASSGQGSYSNQPQHF
TGTGCCAGTAGTGGCCAGGGCAGCTATAGCAATCAGCCCCAGCATTTT
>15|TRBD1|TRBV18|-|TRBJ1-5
CASSPGQGAGQPQHF
TGTGCCAGCTCCCCGGGACAGGGGGCGGGACAGCCCCAGCATTTT
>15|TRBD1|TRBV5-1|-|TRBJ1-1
CASSIQGARNTEAFF
TGCGCCAGCAGCATACAGGGGGCCCGGAACACTGAAGCTTTCTTT
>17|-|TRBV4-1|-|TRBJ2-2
CASSQGGGRTNPGELFF
TGCGCCAGCAGCCAAGGGGGGGGCCGAACTAACCCCGGGGAGCTGTTTTTT
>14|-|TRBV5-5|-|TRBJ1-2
CASSLGQANYGYTF
TGTGCCAGCAGCTTGGGGCAGGCCAACTATGGCTACACCTTC
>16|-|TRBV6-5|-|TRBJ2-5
CASSYSGVTPGETQYF
TGTGCCAGCAGTTACTCTGGGGTGACCCCAGGGGAGACCCAGTACTTC
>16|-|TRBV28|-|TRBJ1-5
CASETASKGSNQPQHF
TGTGCCAGCGAGACAGCGTCTAAGGGTAGCAATCAGCCCCAGCATTTT
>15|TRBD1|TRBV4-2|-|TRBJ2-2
CASSPRDRDTGELFF
TGTGCCAGCAGCCCCCGGGACAGGGACACCGGGGAGCTGTTTTTT
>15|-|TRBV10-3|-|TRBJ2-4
CAISESGGTKNIQYF
TGTGCCATCAGTGAGTCGGGGGGAACCAAAAACATTCAGTACTTC
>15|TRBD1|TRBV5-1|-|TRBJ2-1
CASSYRDSGGGEQFF
TGCGCCAGCAGCTACCGGGACAGTGGGGGCGGCGAGCAGTTCTTC
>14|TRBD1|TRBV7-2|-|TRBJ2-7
CASSIGQGFGEQYF
TGTGCCAGCAGCATCGGACAGGGGTTTGGCGAGCAGTACTTC
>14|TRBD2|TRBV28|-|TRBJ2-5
CASTNSGRRETQYF
TGTGCCAGCACTAATAGCGGGAGACGGGAGACCCAGTACTTC
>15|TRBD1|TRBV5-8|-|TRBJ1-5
CASSIAGTGGQPQHF
TGTGCCAGCAGCATAGCCGGGACAGGAGGTCAGCCCCAGCATTTT
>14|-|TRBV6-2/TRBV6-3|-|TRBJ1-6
CASSYGQGNSPLHF
TGTGCCAGCAGTTACGGGCAGGGGAATTCACCCCTCCACTTT
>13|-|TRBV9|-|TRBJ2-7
CASSVEGAYEQYF
TGTGCCAGCAGCGTAGAGGGGGCCTACGAGCAGTACTTC
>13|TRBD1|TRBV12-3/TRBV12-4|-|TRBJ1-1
CASTEGTGQKAFF
TGTGCCAGCACCGAGGGGACAGGGCAAAAAGCTTTCTTT
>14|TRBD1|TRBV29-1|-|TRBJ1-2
CSVTGQGVKYGYTF
TGCAGCGTAACCGGACAGGGGGTGAAGTATGGCTACACCTTC
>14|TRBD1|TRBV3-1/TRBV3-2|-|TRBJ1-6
CASSQGQGDSPLHF
TGTGCCAGCAGCCAAGGACAGGGTGATTCACCCCTCCACTTT
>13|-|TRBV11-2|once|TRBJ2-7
CASATGIIYEQYF
TGTGCCAGCGCTACAGGGATCATCTACGAGCAGTACTTC
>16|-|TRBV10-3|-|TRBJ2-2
CAISEGRKPNTGELFF
TGTGCCATCAGTGAGGGCCGCAAACCGAACACCGGGGAGCTGTTTTTT
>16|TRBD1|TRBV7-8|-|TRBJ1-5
CASSLETGQSYQPQHF
TGTGCCAGCAGCTTAGAAACGGGACAGTCCTATCAGCCCCAGCATTTT
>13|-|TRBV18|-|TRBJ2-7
CASSPPGRGEQYF
TGTGCCAGCTCACCACCGGGTAGGGGCGAGCAGTACTTC
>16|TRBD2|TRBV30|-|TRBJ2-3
CAWSVGLAGTTDTQYF
TGTGCCTGGAGTGTAGGCCTAGCGGGGACCACAGATACGCAGTATTTT
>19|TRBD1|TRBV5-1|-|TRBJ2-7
CASSPTGTGLLSATGEQYF
TGCGCCAGCAGCCCCACCGGGACAGGGTTATTATCGGCTACCGGCGAGCAGTACTTC
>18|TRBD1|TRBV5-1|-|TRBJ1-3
CASSLSGGSGQGGNTIYF
TGCGCCAGCAGCTTGTCAGGCGGTTCGGGACAGGGAGGAAACACCATATATTTT
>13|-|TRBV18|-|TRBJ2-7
CASSPPNSYEQYF
TGTGCCAGCTCACCCCCCAACTCCTACGAGCAGTACTTC
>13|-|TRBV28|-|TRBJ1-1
CASTTAGGGVAFF
TGTGCCAGCACTACCGCCGGGGGAGGTGTAGCTTTCTTT
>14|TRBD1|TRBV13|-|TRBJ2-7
CASSQRDRAYEQYF
TGTGCCAGCAGCCAACGGGACAGAGCCTACGAGCAGTACTTC
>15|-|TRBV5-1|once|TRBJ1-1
CASSLGASMNTEAFF
TGCGCCAGCAGCTTGGGGGCGAGTATGAACACTGAAGCTTTCTTT
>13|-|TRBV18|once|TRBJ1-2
CASSPQGDYGYTF
TGTGCCAGCTCACCACAGGGGGACTATGGCTACACCTTC
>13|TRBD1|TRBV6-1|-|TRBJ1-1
CASSETGQGKAFF
TGTGCCAGCAGTGAAACGGGACAGGGGAAAGCTTTCTTT
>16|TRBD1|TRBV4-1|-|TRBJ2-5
CASSQDFDRGQETQYF
TGCGCCAGCAGCCAAGACTTCGACAGGGGGCAAGAGACCCAGTACTTC
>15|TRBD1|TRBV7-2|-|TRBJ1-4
CASSYLGQGGEKLFF
TGTGCCAGCAGCTATCTCGGACAGGGAGGGGAAAAACTGTTTTTT
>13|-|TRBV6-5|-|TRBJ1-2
CASRRGPNYGYTF
TGTGCCAGCAGAAGGGGTCCTAACTATGGCTACACCTTC
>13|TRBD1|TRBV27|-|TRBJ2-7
CASSRGIRYEQYF
TGTGCCAGCAGCAGGGGGATTCGCTACGAGCAGTACTTC
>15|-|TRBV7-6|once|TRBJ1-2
CASSPRRLANYGYTF
TGTGCCAGCAGCCCCCGCCGCTTAGCTAACTATGGCTACACCTTC
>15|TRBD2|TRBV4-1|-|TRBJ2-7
CASSPGLAGGYEQYF
TGCGCCAGCAGCCCGGGACTAGCGGGGGGCTACGAGCAGTACTTC
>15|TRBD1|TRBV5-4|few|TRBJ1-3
CASSLPGQGRNTIYF
TGTGCCAGCAGCTTGCCCGGACAGGGGAGAAACACCATATATTTT
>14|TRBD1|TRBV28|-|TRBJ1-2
CASSLGDRVGGYTF
TGTGCCAGCAGTTTAGGGGACAGGGTTGGAGGCTACACCTTC
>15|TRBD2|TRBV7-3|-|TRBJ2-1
CASSKGGLAGYEQFF
TGTGCCAGCAGCAAAGGCGGACTAGCGGGGTATGAGCAGTTCTTC